Reported below is one T cell receptor beta chain. Its antigen is as yet unknown. The PCR had 60 Vbeta and 13 Jbeta primers. Produced via immunoSEQ multiplex PCR; TCRdb's table is partial and in-frame only. This sample's table has around 210,000 clones. These data belong to a study of cytomegalovirus exposure and HLA in healthy donors. CDR3 length: 15 amino acids. Germline V CDR1 and CDR2: SGHTA, FQGTGA. Unmatched junction bases numbered 5, after V lost 5 bases and J lost 4 bases. Study-wide results and limits: A later analysis revealed that TCR association rates differed between HLA loci, peaking at DRB1 and bottoming out at HLA-C. It emerged from a later analysis that several of the most significant clusters appeared to be linked to common viral pathogens. It has been reported that TCR beta sequences accurately predicted the HLA-A and HLA-B alleles of most subjects. Serostatus for CMV was the only available immune exposure information.

The receptor comes from a girl under 10 years old in good health and CMV-seropositive. The rearrangement joins TRBV7-3 to TRBJ2-6; 7 bases map to TRBD1. Sequencing was carried out using PBMCs. The chain's CDR3 is CASSRGQAGANVLTF. The CDR3 coding sequence is TGTGCCAGCAGCCGCGGACAGGCCGGGGCCAACGTCCTGACTTTC. Full variable domain (remainder filled in from reference TRBV7-3 and TRBJ2-6): GAGVSQTPSNKVTEKGKYVELRCDPISGHTALYWYRQSLGQGPEFLIYFQGTGAADDSGLPNDRFFAVRPEGSVSTLKIQRTERGDSAVYLCASSRGQAGANVLTFGAGSRLTVL.